This TCR beta chain emerged from a study of blood T cell repertoires in COVID-19. Study-level background: There were acute and convalescent COVID-19 samples, and they came from the United States, Italy and Spain. T cells, B-cell-depleted T cells, or PBMCs supplied cDNA or gDNA.

The CDR3 has 13 amino acids. Germline V lookup: CDR1 SQVTM, CDR2 ANQGSEA. V lost 1 base to trimming and J lost 1 base, with 8 bases between them. Original processing notes: For nucleated cells, counts were estimated from reference gene primer amplification. The method was immunoSEQ multiplex PCR; TCRdb's version includes in-frame clones alone and lacks a portion of them. The V and J calls and clone size were taken over from that table, and D and trimming were inferred from the DNA. The sample shows about 29,000 clones, 80% to 90% of them seen only once. The genes are TRBV29-1 and TRBJ2-7, with D possibly matching TRBD1 (5 bases). This clonotype originated in a man aged 80 or over with acute or convalescent COVID-19. What was sequenced was peripheral blood. The DNA of the CDR3 is TGCAGCGTTGAAGGGACACCATCCTACGAGCAGTACTTC. Translation gives CSVEGTPSYEQYF.